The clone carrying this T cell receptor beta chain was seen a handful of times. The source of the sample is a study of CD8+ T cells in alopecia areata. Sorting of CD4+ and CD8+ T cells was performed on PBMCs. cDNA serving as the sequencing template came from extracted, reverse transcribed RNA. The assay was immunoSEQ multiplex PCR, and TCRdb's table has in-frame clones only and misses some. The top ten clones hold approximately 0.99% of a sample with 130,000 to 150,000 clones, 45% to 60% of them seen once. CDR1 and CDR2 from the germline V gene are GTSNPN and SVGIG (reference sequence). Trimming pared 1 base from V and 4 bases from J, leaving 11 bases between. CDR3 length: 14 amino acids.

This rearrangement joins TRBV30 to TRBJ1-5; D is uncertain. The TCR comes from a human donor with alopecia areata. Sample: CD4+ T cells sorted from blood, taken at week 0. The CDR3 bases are TGTGCCTGGAGTGCCTTAGCGGGTAATCAGCCCCAGCATTTT. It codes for CAWSALAGNQPQHF.